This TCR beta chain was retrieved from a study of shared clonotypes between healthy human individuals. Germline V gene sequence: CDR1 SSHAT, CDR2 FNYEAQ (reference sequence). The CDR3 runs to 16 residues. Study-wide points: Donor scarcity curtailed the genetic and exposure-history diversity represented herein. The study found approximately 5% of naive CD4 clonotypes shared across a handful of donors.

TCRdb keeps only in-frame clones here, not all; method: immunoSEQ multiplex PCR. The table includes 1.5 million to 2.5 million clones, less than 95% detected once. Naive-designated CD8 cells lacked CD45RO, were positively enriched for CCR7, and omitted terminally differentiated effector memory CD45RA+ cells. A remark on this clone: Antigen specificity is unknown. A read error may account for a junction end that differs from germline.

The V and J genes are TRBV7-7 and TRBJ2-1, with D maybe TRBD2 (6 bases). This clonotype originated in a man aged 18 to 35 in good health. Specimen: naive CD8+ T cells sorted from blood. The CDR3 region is CASSSGGRGANNEQFF. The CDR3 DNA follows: TGTGCTAGCAGCTCTGGTGGACGCGGGGCGAACAATGAGCAGTTCTTC.